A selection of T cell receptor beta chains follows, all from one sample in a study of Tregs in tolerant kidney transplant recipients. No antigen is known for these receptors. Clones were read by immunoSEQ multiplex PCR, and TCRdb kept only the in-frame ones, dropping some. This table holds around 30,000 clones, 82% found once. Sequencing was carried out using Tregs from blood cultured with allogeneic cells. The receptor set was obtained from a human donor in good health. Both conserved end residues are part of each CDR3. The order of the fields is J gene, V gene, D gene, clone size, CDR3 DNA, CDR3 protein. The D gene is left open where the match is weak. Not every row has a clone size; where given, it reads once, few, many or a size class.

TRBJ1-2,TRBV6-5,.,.,TGTGCCAGCTCACGTGAAAGGGTTGTTTATGGCTACACCTTC,CASSRERVVYGYTF
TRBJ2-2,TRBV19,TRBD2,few,TGTGCCAGTAGTCCCGGGACTAGTAAAGCCGGGGAGCTGTTTTTT,CASSPGTSKAGELFF
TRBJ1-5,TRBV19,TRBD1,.,TGTGCCAGTAAAAACAGGGGGAATCAGCCCCAGCATTTT,CASKNRGNQPQHF
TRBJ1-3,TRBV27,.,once,TGTGCCAGTTCAGCTTCAGGGAACCTTCGAAACACCATATATTTT,CASSASGNLRNTIYF
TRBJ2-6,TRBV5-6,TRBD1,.,TGTGCCAGCAGCTTCCCCGACAGGGTCCCCTCTGGGGCCAACGTCCTGACTTTC,CASSFPDRVPSGANVLTF
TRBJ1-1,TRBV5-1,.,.,TGCGCCAGCAGCTTGGGAGGCAGGGAAGCTTTCTTT,CASSLGGREAFF
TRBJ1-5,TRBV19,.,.,TGTGCCAGTAGGAAATTAACAGGGTCCCTTAGCAATCAGCCCCAGCATTTT,CASRKLTGSLSNQPQHF
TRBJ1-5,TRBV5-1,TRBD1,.,TGCGCCAGCAGAACAGGGGTCAATCAGCCCCAGCATTTT,CASRTGVNQPQHF
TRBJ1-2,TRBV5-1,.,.,TGCGCCAGCAGCTCCTTGTACCCCACAGGGTATGGCTACACCTTC,CASSSLYPTGYGYTF
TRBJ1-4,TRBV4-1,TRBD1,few,TGCGCCAGCAGCCAAGGACAGGGAGAAAAACTGTTTTTT,CASSQGQGEKLFF
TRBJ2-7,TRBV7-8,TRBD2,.,TGTGCCAGCAGCTCCCGACTAGCGGGAGAGCAGTACTTC,CASSSRLAGEQYF
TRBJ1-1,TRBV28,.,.,TGTGCCAGCAGCCCCCAAGGGGAATACACTGAAGCTTTCTTT,CASSPQGEYTEAFF
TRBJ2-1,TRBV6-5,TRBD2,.,TGTGCCAGCAGCGAGGGACTAGCGGTCTACAATGAGCAGTTCTTC,CASSEGLAVYNEQFF
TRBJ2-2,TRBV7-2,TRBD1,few,TGTGCCAGCAGCTTTGAAGGGACAGGGTACGGGGAGCTGTTTTTT,CASSFEGTGYGELFF
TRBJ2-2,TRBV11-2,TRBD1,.,TGTGCCAGCAGCTCCTTACAGGGGGCTCCCCACACCGGGGAGCTGTTTTTT,CASSSLQGAPHTGELFF
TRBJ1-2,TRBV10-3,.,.,TGTGCCATCAGATTGCAGGGTAACTATGGCTACACCTTC,CAIRLQGNYGYTF
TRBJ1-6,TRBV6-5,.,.,TGTGCCAGTCGAGGGGGAGCTAATTCACCCCTCCACTTT,CASRGGANSPLHF
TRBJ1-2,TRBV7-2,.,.,TGTGCCAGCAGCTCCCAGGGGAGCTATGGCTACACCTTC,CASSSQGSYGYTF
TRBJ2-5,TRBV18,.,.,TGTGCCAGCTCCCCGACGCGGGGACCCCAAGAGACCCAGTACTTC,CASSPTRGPQETQYF
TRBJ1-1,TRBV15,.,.,TGTGCCACCAGTGGGGGGATGGGGCTTGAAGCTTTCTTT,CATSGGMGLEAFF
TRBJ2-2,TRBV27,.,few,TGTGCCAGCAGTTTTTGGGATACGAACACCGGGGAGCTGTTTTTT,CASSFWDTNTGELFF
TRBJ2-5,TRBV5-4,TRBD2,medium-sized,TGTGCCAGCAGCTCCTGGGGGGGGAAAGAGACCCAGTACTTC,CASSSWGGKETQYF
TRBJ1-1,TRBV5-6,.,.,TGTGCCAGCAGCTTGAGGAACACTGAAGCTTTCTTT,CASSLRNTEAFF
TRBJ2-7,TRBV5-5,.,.,TGTGCCAGCAGCTTACGTGGCACCGACTACGAGCAGTACTTC,CASSLRGTDYEQYF
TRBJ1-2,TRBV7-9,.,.,TGTGCCAGCAGCCCGGAGGCTTCCTATGGCTACACCTTC,CASSPEASYGYTF
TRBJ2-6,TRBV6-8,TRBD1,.,TGTGCCAGCATCCCTATAAGGGGGCCGGCCAACGTCCTGACTTTC,CASIPIRGPANVLTF
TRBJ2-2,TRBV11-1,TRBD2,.,TGTGCCAGCAGCTTAGGGCGGGGGGCCGGGGAGCTGTTTTTT,CASSLGRGAGELFF
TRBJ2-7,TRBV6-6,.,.,TGTGCCAGCAGTCCGGGAAAGAACTTC,CASSPGKNF
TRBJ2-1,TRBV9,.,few,TGTGCCAGCAGCGGGACTCCCATGCCCCACAATGAGCAGTTCTTC,CASSGTPMPHNEQFF
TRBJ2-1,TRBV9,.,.,TGTGCCAGCAGCGCCAGAGGACAGAACAATGAGCAGTTCTTC,CASSARGQNNEQFF
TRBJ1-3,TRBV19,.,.,TGTGCCAGTAGTGGCGGGACGCTGGGAAACACCATATATTTT,CASSGGTLGNTIYF
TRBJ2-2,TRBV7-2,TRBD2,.,TGTGCCAGCAGCTTCTCCGGACTAGACACCGAGGAGCTGTTTTTT,CASSFSGLDTEELFF
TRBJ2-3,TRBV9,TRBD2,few,TGTGCCAGCAGACCGGGGGGGTTAGGAACAGATACGCAGTATTTT,CASRPGGLGTDTQYF
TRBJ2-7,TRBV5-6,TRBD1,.,TGTGCCAGCAGCTTGGCGTATGGGACAGGTCACTACGAGCAGTACTTC,CASSLAYGTGHYEQYF
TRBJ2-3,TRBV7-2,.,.,TGTGCCAGCAGCAATCTATTGGGCGGTACGCAGTATTTT,CASSNLLGGTQYF
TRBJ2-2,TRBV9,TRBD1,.,TGTGCCAGCAGCATAACAGGGGTCACCGGGGAGCTGTTTTTT,CASSITGVTGELFF
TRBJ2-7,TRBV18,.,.,TGTGCCAGCTCCACCAGCAGCGGCGGCAACTCCTACGAGCAGTACTTC,CASSTSSGGNSYEQYF
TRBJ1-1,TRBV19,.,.,TGTGCCAGTAGTATAGAAAGATTGAGTACTGAAGCTTTCTTT,CASSIERLSTEAFF
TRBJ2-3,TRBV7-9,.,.,TGTGCCAGCAGCCTTCAACGCACAGATACGCAGTATTTT,CASSLQRTDTQYF